The present TCR beta chain was sequenced within a study of breast tumors, draining lymph nodes, adjacent tissues. Study-level results: That most tumor T cells come from lymph nodes remained unproven. Tumor repertoires ranked between lymph nodes and nontumor tissue in diversity, with V and J gene preferences.

TCRdb fed the multiplex PCR reads into MiXCR, producing one record per CDR3 protein. The sample lists some 170,000 distinct CDR3 sequences, approximately 30% occurring once. In its sample, this clonotype was seen many times. Its antigen is currently unknown. Axillary draining lymph nodes of breast cancer patients supplied the node samples. The germline CDR1 and CDR2 sequences are SGHTA and FQGTGA. V lost 0 bases and J 2 bases, leaving 9 bases between the germline ends. This CDR3 contains 15 residues. V gene TRBV7-3 combines with J gene TRBJ2-3; D possibly corresponds to TRBD2 (6 bases). Sequenced input: axillary lymph node tissue. The receptor was isolated from a female donor with breast cancer. Some clones in this sample may be carry-over from other donors' samples. The CDR3 DNA reads as TGTGCCAGCAGCTTAACGGCGGGGTACACAGATACGCAGTATTTT. Protein sequence: CASSLTAGYTDTQYF.